A single sample gave rise to the 14 T cell receptor beta chains below, sequenced in a study of CD8+ T cells in alopecia areata. Treatment described: oral pan-JAK inhibitor, 5-10 mg twice daily. Extraction and reverse transcription of RNA yielded cDNA as the sequencing template. Clones were sequenced by immunoSEQ multiplex PCR, and TCRdb holds only the in-frame ones, with some missing. Counted here are 200,000 to 250,000 clones, less than 45% occurring once; the ten biggest clones make up about 0.48%. This specimen was CD4+ T cells sorted from blood, taken around week 31, from a patient treated with tofacitinib. The receptors come from a human donor with alopecia areata.

As DNA, the CDR3 is TGTGCCAGCAGGAAGGGACTAGCGGGGGGAGATACGCAGTATTTT. Translation gives CASRKGLAGGDTQYF. The rearrangement joins TRBV6-5 to TRBJ2-3; 15 bases line up with TRBD2. The germline CDR1 and CDR2 sequences are MNHEY and SVGAGI. J gave up 5 bases and V 6 bases, and 3 bases lay outside the gene matches. The CDR3 has 15 amino acids.

This clone has just a few counts. The sample contains more than one DNA sequence encoding this CDR3. J is TRBJ2-7 and V is TRBV30; D possibly matches TRBD1 or TRBD2 (5 bases each). The CDR3 runs 12 residues. The germline V gene has CDR1 GTSNPN and CDR2 SVGIG (reference sequence). Trimming left V 2 bases short and J 3 bases short, with 8 bases between. The CDR3 bases are TGTGCCTGGAGTCGGGACGGCTACGAGCAGTACTTC. This encodes CAWSRDGYEQYF.

The J gene is TRBJ2-7, the V gene TRBV7-9, with 9 bases matching TRBD2. Per germline, CDR1 SEHNR and CDR2 FQNEAQ (reference sequence). CDR3 length: 15 amino acids. With 6 bases clipped from V and 7 bases from J, the junction kept 13 bases outside the gene matches. The CDR3 region is CASRRGSSGEWEQYF. Written as DNA, the CDR3 is TGTGCCAGCAGGAGGGGTTCTAGCGGGGAATGGGAGCAGTACTTC.

J is TRBJ2-2 and V is TRBV6-1; TRBD1 matches 7 bases. Germline trimming cut 4 bases from V and 2 bases from J; bases unmatched to any gene: 7. CDR3 length: 16 residues. Germline V CDR1 and CDR2: MNHNS, SASEGT. The CDR3 DNA reads as TGTGCCAGCAGTGTAAACAGGGGAACCAACACCGGGGAGCTGTTTTTT. Its protein is CASSVNRGTNTGELFF.

The CDR3 loop is CSVVRSTEAFF. In DNA form, the CDR3 reads TGCAGCGTTGTTAGGAGCACTGAAGCTTTCTTT. The chain uses TRBV29-1 and TRBJ1-1; D not certain. The length of the CDR3 is 11 residues. Germline lookup yields CDR1 SQVTM and CDR2 ANQGSEA. Deletions cut 4 bases from V and 4 bases from J, with 7 bases between.

The chain employs TRBV7-2 and TRBJ2-2; weak D call: TRBD2 (5 bases). Trimming left V 5 bases short and J 8 bases short, with 9 bases between. This CDR3 spans 12 amino acids. Germline CDR1 and CDR2: SGHTA and FQGNSA. CDR3 loop: CASSRGSGELFF. In DNA form, the CDR3 reads TGTGCCAGCAGCCGAGGGTCGGGGGAGCTGTTTTTT.

The V call is TRBV29-1, the J call TRBJ1-1; 10 nucleotides agree with TRBD1. Losses at the gene ends were 6 bases for V and 7 bases for J; bases not matched to a gene: 2. The germline V gene has CDR1 SQVTM and CDR2 ANQGSEA. The CDR3 has 11 amino acids. The CDR3 here is CSVRDRGEAFF. The DNA of the CDR3 is TGCAGCGTGCGGGACAGGGGTGAAGCTTTCTTT.

This clone occurred a few times. The chain links TRBV29-1 to TRBJ2-1; no clear D. V was pared by 4 bases and J by 6 bases, with 16 bases between. This CDR3 has 14 residues. The germline V gene encodes CDR1 SQVTM and CDR2 ANQGSEA. The CDR3 DNA reads as TGCAGCGTTGTTGACCCCCCGTTCTTCAATGAGCAGTTCTTC. Translating it yields CSVVDPPFFNEQFF.

This sequence joins TRBV2 and TRBJ1-2; D remains unclear. Trimming took off 3 bases at V and 1 base at J, with 9 bases between the two ends. This CDR3 is 14 amino acids long. The germline V gene has CDR1 SNHLY and CDR2 FYNNEI. CDR3 loop: CASSEGGLNYGYTF. Written as DNA, the CDR3 is TGTGCCAGCAGTGAGGGAGGACTTAACTATGGCTACACCTTC.

This clone was recorded a few times. V and J are TRBV4-2 and TRBJ1-5, with 7 positions matching TRBD1. With 1 base clipped from V and 2 bases from J, the junction kept 2 bases outside the gene matches. The CDR3 extends over 15 amino acids. Germline assignment: CDR1 LGHNA and CDR2 YNFKEQ. Here the CDR3 reads CASSQATGGNQPQHF. The CDR3 DNA reads as TGTGCCAGCAGCCAAGCTACAGGGGGCAATCAGCCCCAGCATTTT.

This rearrangement joins TRBV11-2 to TRBJ2-2; 11 nucleotides agree with TRBD2. CDR3 size: 15 residues. Germline V gene sequence: CDR1 SGHAT, CDR2 FQNNGV. V trimming: 3 bases; J trimming: 5 bases; junction bases outside the gene matches: 2. The CDR3 DNA sequence: TGTGCCAGCAGCTTTACTAGCGGGAGTACCGGGGAGCTGTTTTTT. It translates to CASSFTSGSTGELFF.

The V and J genes are TRBV6-5 and TRBJ2-5; no definite D call. Germline V gene data show CDR1 as MNHEY and CDR2 as SVGAGI. This CDR3 comprises 13 residues. The V gene lost 2 bases and the J gene lost 7 bases, with 11 bases spanning the gap. As DNA, the CDR3 is TGTGCCAGCAGTTACCAAGCCGTTGGGACCCAGTACTTC. Protein: CASSYQAVGTQYF.

This rearrangement joins TRBV5-5 to TRBJ2-1; D remains ambiguous. Between the trimmed V and J ends, which lost 4 bases and 8 bases, there was a span of 13 bases. Germline V gene lookup returns CDR1 SGHKS and CDR2 YYEKEE (reference sequence). The CDR3 is 13 residues long. The DNA of the CDR3 is TGTGCCAGCAGCCCGCGCTTCGAGTATGAGCAGTTCTTC. Its protein is CASSPRFEYEQFF.

This clone was found once. This chain uses TRBV7-2 with TRBJ1-2; 9 bases agree with TRBD1. The ends lost 4 bases at V and 8 bases at J; junction bases unmatched: 11. Germline CDR1 and CDR2: SGHTA and FQGNSA. This CDR3 comprises 15 residues. The CDR3: CASSWGQGERGGYTF. Written as DNA, the CDR3 is TGTGCCAGCAGCTGGGGACAGGGAGAAAGAGGCGGCTACACCTTC.